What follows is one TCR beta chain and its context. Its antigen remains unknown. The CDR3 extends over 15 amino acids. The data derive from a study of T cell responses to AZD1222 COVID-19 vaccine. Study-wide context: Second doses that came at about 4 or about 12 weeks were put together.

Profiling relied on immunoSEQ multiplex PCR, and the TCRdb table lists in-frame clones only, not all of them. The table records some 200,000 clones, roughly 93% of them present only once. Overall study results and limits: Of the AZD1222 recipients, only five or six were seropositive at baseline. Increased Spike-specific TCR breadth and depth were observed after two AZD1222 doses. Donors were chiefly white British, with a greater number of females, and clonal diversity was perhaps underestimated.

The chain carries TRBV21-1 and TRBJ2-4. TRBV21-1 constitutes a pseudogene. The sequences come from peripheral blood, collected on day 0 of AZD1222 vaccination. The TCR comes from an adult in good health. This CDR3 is CASSKVAGLPNIQYF. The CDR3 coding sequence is TGTGCCAGCAGCAAAGTAGCAGGTCTCCCGAACATTCAGTACTTC.